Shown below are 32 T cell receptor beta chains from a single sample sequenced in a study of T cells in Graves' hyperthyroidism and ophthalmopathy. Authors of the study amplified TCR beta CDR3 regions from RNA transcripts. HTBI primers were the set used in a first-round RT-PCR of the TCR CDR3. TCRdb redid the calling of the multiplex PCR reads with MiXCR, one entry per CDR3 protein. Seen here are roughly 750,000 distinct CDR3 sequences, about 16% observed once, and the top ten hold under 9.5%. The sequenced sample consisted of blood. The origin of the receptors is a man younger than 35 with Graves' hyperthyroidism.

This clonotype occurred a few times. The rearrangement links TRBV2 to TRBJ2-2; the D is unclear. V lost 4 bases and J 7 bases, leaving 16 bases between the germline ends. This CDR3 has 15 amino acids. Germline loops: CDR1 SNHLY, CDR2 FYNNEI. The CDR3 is CASSGMQVHNGELFF. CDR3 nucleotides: TGTGCCAGCAGTGGGATGCAGGTCCATAACGGGGAGCTGTTTTTT.

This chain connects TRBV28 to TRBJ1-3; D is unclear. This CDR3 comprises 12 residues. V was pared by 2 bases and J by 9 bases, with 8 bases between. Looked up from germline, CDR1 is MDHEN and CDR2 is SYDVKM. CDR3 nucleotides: TGTGCCAGCAGTTTAATGCGGGGCACCATATATTTT. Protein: CASSLMRGTIYF.

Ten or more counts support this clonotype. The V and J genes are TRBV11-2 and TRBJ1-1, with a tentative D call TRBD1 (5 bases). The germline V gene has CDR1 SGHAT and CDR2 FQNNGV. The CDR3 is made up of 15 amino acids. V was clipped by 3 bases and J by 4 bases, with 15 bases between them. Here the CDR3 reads CASSFNPYGGTEAFF. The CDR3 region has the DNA TGTGCCAGCAGCTTTAACCCCTACGGGGGCACTGAAGCTTTCTTT. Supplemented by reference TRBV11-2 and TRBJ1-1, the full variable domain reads EAGVAQSPRYKIIEKRQSVAFWCNPISGHATLYWYQQILGQGPKLLIQFQNNGVVDDSQLPKDRFSAERLKGVDSTLKIQPAKLEDSAVYLCASSFNPYGGTEAFFGQGTRLTVV.

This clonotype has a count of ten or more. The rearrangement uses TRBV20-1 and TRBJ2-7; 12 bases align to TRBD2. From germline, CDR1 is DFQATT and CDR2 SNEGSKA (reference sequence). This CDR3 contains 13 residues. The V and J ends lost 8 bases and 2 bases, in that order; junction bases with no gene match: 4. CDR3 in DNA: TGCAGTCCTCTAGCGGGAGGGCCCTACGAGCAGTACTTC. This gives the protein CSPLAGGPYEQYF.

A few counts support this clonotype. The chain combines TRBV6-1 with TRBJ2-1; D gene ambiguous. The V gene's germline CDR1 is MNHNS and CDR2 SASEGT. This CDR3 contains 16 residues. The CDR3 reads CASLSLRQNLYNEQFF. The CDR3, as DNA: TGTGCTAGCCTCTCACTTAGGCAGAACCTCTACAATGAGCAGTTCTTC.

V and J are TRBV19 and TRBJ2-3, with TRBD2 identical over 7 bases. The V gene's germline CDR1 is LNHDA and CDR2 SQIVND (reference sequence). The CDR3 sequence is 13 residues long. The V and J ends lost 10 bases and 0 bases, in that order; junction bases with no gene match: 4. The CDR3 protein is CATQAGSTDTQYF. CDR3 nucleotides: TGTGCCACGCAAGCGGGAAGCACAGATACGCAGTATTTT.

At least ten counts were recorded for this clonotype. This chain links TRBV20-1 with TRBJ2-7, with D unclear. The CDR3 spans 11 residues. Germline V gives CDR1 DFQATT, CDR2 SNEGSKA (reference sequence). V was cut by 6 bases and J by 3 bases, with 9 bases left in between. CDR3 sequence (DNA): TGCAGTGCCCGAAAAGGCTACGAGCAGTACTTC. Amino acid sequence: CSARKGYEQYF.

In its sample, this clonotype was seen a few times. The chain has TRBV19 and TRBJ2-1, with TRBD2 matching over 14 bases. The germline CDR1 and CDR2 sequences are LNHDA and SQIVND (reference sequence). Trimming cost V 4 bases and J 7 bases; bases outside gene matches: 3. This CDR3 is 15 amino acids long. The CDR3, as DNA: TGTGCCAGTAGTACCGGGACTAGCGGGAGAAATGAGCAGTTCTTC. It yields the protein CASSTGTSGRNEQFF. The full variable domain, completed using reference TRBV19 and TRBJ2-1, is DGGITQSPKYLFRKEGQNVTLSCEQNLNHDAMYWYRQDPGQGLRLIYYSQIVNDFQKGDIAEGYSVSREKKESFPLTVTSAQKNPTAFYLCASSTGTSGRNEQFFGPGTRLTVL.

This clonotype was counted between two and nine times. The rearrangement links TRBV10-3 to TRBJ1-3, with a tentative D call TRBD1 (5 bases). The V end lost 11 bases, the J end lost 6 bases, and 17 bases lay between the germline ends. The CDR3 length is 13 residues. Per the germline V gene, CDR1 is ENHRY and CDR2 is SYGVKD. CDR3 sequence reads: CAASRGLANTIYF. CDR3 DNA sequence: TGTGCCGCGTCACGGGGGTTAGCAAACACCATATATTTT.

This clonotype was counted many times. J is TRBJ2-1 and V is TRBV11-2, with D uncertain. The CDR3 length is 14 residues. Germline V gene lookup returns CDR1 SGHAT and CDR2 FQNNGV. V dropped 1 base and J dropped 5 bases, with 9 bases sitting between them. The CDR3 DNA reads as TGTGCCAGCAGCTTAGGAACGAGAAACAATGAGCAGTTCTTC. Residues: CASSLGTRNNEQFF.

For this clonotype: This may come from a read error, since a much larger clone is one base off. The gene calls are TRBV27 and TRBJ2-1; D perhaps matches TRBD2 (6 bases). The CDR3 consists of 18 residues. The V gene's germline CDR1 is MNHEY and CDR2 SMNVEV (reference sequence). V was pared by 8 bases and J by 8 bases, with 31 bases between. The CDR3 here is CASFRLPRGTEGGHEQFF. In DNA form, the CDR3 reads TGTGCCAGCTTTCGCCTCCCCAGAGGTACAGAGGGAGGCCATGAGCAGTTCTTC.

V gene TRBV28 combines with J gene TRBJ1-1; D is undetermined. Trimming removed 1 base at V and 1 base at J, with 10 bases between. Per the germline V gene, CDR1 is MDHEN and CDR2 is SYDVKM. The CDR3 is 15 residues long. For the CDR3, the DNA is TGTGCCAGCAGTTTATTTTTCAGACAGAACACTGAAGCTTTCTTT. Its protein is CASSLFFRQNTEAFF.

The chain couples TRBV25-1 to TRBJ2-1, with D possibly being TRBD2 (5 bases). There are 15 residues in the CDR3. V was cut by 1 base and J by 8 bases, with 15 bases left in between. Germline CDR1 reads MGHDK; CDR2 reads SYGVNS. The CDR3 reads CASSEFPGESDEQFF. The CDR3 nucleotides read TGTGCCAGCAGTGAATTCCCCGGGGAGTCGGATGAGCAGTTCTTC.

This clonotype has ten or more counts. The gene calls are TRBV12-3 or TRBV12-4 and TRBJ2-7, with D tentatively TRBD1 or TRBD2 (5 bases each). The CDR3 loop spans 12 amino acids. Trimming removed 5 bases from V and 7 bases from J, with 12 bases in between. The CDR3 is CASSPDSGEQYF. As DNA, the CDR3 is TGTGCCAGCAGTCCCGACAGCGGTGAGCAGTACTTC.

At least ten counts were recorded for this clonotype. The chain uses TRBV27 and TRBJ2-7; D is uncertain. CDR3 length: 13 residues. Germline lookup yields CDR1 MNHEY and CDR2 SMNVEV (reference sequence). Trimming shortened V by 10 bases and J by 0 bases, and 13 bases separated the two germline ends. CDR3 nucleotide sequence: TGTGCCACGGCCCACTCGAGCTCCTACGAGCAGTACTTC. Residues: CATAHSSSYEQYF.

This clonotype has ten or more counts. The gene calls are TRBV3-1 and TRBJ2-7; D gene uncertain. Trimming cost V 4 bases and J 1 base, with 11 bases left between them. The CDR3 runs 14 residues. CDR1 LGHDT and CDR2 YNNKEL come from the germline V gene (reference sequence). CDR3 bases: TGTGCCAGCAGCCCCCGTAGGGAATCCTACGAGCAGTACTTC. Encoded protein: CASSPRRESYEQYF.

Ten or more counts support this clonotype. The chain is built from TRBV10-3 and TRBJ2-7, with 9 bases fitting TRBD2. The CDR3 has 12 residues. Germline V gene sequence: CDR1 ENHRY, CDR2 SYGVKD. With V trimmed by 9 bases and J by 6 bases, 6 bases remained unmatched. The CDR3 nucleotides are TGTGCCATTTCAGCGGGAGGCCCCGAGCAGTACTTC. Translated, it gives CAISAGGPEQYF.

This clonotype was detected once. For the CDR3, the DNA is TGCGCCAGCAGCGCGACAGACAACACCGGGGAGCTGTTTTTT. Its protein product is CASSATDNTGELFF. The J gene is TRBJ2-2, the V gene TRBV5-1; D perhaps matches TRBD1 (5 bases). This CDR3 has 14 amino acids. Between the trimmed V and J ends, which lost 4 bases and 2 bases, there was a span of 9 bases. Per the germline V gene, CDR1 is SGHRS and CDR2 is YFSETQ.

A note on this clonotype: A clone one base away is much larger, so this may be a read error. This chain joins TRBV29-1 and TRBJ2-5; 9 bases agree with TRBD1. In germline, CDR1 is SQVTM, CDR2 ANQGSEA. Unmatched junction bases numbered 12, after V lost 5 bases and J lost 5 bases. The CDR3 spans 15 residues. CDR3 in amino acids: CSVTPRDRAGETQYF. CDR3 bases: TGCAGCGTTACCCCCCGGGACAGGGCTGGGGAGACCCAGTACTTC.

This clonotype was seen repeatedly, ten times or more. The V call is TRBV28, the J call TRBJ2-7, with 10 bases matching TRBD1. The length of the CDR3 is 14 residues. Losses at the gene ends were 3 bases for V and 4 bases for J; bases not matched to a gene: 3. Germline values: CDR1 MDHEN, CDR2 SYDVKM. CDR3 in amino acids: CASSLDRGGYEQYF. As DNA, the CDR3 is TGTGCCAGCAGTTTGGACAGGGGGGGGTACGAGCAGTACTTC.

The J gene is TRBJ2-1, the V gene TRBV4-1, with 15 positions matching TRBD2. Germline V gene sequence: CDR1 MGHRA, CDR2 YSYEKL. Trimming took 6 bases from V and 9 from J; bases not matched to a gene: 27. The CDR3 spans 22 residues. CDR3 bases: TGCGCCAGCAGTCTCCTAGGGGTTTTAATGATCCCGGGACTAGCGGGAGGTGGTGAGCAGTTCTTC. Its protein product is CASSLLGVLMIPGLAGGGEQFF.

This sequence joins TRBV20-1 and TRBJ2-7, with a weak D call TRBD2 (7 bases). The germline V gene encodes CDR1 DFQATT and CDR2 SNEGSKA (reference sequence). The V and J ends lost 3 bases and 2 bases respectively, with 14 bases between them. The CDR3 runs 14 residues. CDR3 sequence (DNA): TGCAGTGCTAGCGGGGGGCCCACTGCCTACGAGCAGTACTTC. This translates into CSASGGPTAYEQYF.

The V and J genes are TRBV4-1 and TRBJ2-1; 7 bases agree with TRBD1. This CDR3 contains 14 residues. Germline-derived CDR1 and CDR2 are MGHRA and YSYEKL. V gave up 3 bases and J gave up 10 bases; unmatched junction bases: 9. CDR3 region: CASSQRQGGYEQFF. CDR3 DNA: TGCGCCAGCAGCCAGAGACAGGGTGGCTACGAGCAGTTCTTC.

The CDR3 protein is CATTTEREAVTQYF. The CDR3 DNA sequence: TGTGCCACGACGACCGAGCGGGAGGCTGTGACCCAGTACTTC. The rearrangement links TRBV10-3 to TRBJ2-5, with 9 bases matching TRBD2. There are 14 residues in the CDR3. CDR1 ENHRY and CDR2 SYGVKD come from the germline V gene. The trim removed 10 bases at V and 7 bases at J, leaving 13 bases unmatched.

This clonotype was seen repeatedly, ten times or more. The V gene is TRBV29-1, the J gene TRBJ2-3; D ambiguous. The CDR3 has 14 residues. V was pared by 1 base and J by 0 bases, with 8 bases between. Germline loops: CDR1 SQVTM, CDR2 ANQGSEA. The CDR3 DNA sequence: TGCAGCGTTGAAGGGTCGGAGAGCACAGATACGCAGTATTTT. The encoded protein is CSVEGSESTDTQYF.

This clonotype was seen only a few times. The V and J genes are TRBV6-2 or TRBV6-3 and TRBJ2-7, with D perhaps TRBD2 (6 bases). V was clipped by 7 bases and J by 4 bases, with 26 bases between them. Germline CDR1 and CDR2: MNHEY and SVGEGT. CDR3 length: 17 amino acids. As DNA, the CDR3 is TGTGCCAGCAAGAGTTACGAGGTAGCGGTCCAGGTATACGAGCAGTACTTC. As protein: CASKSYEVAVQVYEQYF.

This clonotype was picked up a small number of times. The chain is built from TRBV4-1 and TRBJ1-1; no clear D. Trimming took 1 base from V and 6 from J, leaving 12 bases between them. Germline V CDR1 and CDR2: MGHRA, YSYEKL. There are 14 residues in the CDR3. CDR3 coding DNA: TGCGCCAGCAGCCAAGTGCGCGCAGGCGCTGAAGCTTTCTTT. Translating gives CASSQVRAGAEAFF.

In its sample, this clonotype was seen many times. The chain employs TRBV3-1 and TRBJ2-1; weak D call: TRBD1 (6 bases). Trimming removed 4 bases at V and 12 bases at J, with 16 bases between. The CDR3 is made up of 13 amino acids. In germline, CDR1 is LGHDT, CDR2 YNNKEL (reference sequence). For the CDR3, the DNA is TGTGCCAGCAGCCCCTACACCTCACAGGGGCAGTTCTTC. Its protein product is CASSPYTSQGQFF.

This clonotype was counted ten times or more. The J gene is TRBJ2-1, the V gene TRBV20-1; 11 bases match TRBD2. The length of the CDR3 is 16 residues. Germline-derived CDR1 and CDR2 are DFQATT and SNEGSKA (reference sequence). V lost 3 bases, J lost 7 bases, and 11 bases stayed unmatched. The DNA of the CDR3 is TGCAGTGCTAGTTCTTCTACTAGCGGGAGTTTGAATGAGCAGTTCTTC. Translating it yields CSASSSTSGSLNEQFF.

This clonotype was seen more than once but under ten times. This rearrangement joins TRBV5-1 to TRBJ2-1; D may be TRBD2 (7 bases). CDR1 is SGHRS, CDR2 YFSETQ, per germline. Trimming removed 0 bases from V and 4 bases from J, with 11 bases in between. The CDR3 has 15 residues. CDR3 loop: CASSLEGGRYNEQFF. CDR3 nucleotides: TGCGCCAGCAGCTTGGAGGGGGGGCGTTACAATGAGCAGTTCTTC. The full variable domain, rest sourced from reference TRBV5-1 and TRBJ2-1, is KAGVTQTPRYLIKTRGQQVTLSCSPISGHRSVSWYQQTPGQGLQFLFEYFSETQRNKGNFPGRFSGRQFSNSRSEMNVSTLELGDSALYLCASSLEGGRYNEQFFGPGTRLTVL.

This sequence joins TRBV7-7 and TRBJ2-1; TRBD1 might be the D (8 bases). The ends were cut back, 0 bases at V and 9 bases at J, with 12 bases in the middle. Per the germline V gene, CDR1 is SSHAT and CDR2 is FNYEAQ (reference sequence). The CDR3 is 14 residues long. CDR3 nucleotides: TGTGCCAGCAGCTTAGCTACAGGGGGGGGTGAGCAGTTCTTC. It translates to CASSLATGGGEQFF.

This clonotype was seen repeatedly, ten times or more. The CDR3 DNA reads as TGCGCCAGCAGCCCGCAGGCACCCGGGGAGCTGTTTTTT. Translation: CASSPQAPGELFF. This chain joins TRBV5-1 and TRBJ2-2; unclear D gene. The CDR3 is 13 residues long. Germline CDR1 SGHRS, CDR2 YFSETQ. Trimming shortened V by 4 bases and J by 6 bases, and 10 bases separated the two germline ends.